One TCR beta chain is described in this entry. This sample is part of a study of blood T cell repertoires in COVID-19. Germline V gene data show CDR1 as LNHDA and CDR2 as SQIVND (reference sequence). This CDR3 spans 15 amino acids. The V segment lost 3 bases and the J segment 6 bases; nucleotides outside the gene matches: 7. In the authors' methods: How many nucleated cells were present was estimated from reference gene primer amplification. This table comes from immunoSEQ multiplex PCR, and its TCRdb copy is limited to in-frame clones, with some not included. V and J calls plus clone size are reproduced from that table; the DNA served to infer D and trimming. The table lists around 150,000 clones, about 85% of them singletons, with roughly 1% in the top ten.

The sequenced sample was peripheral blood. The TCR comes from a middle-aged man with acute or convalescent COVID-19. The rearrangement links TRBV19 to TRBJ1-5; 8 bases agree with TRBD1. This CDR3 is CASSISNRGVQPQHF. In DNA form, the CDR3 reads TGTGCCAGTAGTATCAGTAACAGGGGGGTTCAGCCCCAGCATTTT.